These 27 T cell receptor beta chains came from one sample sequenced in a study of shared clonotypes between healthy human individuals. Profiling relied on immunoSEQ multiplex PCR, and the TCRdb table lists in-frame clones only, not all of them. The data show nearly 2 million clones, with less than 95% seen just once and 1.2% held by the top ten. Naive CD8 cells comprised CD45RO-negative, CCR7-positively selected cells, excluding terminally differentiated effector memory CD45RA+ cells. Source material: naive CD8+ T cells sorted from blood. The receptor source for this set is a man between 18 and 35 years old in good health.

This clone was recorded once. V usage is TRBV15 and J usage is TRBJ2-7; D is unclear. The germline V gene encodes CDR1 LNHNV and CDR2 YYDKDF (reference sequence). Deletions cut 1 base from V and 3 bases from J, with 10 bases between. The CDR3 consists of 14 residues. The CDR3 region has the DNA TGTGCCACCAGCAGAGGGCCGGAAGACTACGAGCAGTACTTC. Amino acid sequence: CATSRGPEDYEQYF. Based on the CDR3 plus reference TRBV15 and TRBJ2-7, the full variable domain is DAMVIQNPRYQVTQFGKPVTLSCSQTLNHNVMYWYQQKSSQAPKLLFHYYDKDFNNEADTPDNFQSRRPNTSFCFLDIRSPGLGDTAMYLCATSRGPEDYEQYFGPGTRLTVT.

The V and J genes are TRBV2 and TRBJ2-5; tentatively, D is TRBD1 (6 bases). Trimming took 3 bases from V and 1 from J, leaving 9 bases between them. Germline CDR1 is SNHLY and CDR2 is FYNNEI. CDR3 size: 14 residues. CDR3 sequence: CASSEGALQETQYF. The CDR3 nucleotides read TGTGCCAGCAGTGAGGGGGCCCTCCAAGAGACCCAGTACTTC.

As concerns this clone: Other DNA sequences in the same sample also yield this CDR3. V gene TRBV27 combines with J gene TRBJ2-7; 11 bases line up with TRBD1. Germline CDR1 and CDR2: MNHEY and SMNVEV (reference sequence). V shed 4 bases and J 4 bases; nucleotides not matched to a gene: 3. The CDR3 covers 14 residues. The CDR3 region has the DNA TGTGCCAGCAGTTCGGGGACAGGGGGTTACGAGCAGTACTTC. Translating gives CASSSGTGGYEQYF.

The chain uses TRBV19 and TRBJ2-2; D is undetermined. This CDR3 is built from 13 residues. The germline CDR1 and CDR2 sequences are LNHDA and SQIVND (reference sequence). V was clipped by 8 bases and J by 3 bases, with 10 bases between them. CDR3 sequence (DNA): TGTGCCAGTGTGAAGGCTTACACCGGGGAGCTGTTTTTT. This sequence encodes CASVKAYTGELFF.

Concerning this clone: Other DNA variants within this sample encode the same CDR3. This chain uses TRBV19 with TRBJ1-1, with TRBD1 identical over 10 bases. V was clipped by 5 bases and J by 5 bases; unmatched bases: 5. The germline CDR1 and CDR2 sequences are LNHDA and SQIVND (reference sequence). This CDR3 contains 14 residues. CDR3 in amino acids: CASSSRTGGTEAFF. CDR3 in DNA: TGTGCCAGTAGTTCAAGGACAGGGGGGACTGAAGCTTTCTTT.

This chain connects TRBV29-1 to TRBJ2-7, with D perhaps matching TRBD1 (6 bases). Germline CDR1 is SQVTM and CDR2 is ANQGSEA. Trimming removed 2 bases from V and 5 bases from J, with 13 bases in between. The CDR3 runs to 13 residues. The CDR3 loop reads CSVELGAKNEQYF. The CDR3 region has the DNA TGCAGCGTTGAATTGGGGGCGAAGAACGAGCAGTACTTC.

The V and J genes are TRBV4-3 and TRBJ2-5; tentative D call: TRBD1 (6 bases). Germline CDR1 and CDR2: LGHNA and YSLEER. The CDR3 spans 14 residues. V was trimmed by 4 bases and J by 2 bases, leaving 11 bases between them. The CDR3 DNA sequence: TGCGCCAGCAGCCGATTAACAGGGCAAGAGACCCAGTACTTC. It encodes CASSRLTGQETQYF.

V and J are TRBV5-6 and TRBJ2-1; 10 bases fit TRBD2. Looked up from germline, CDR1 is SGHDT and CDR2 is YYEEEE. After removal of 1 base from V and 5 bases from J, the junction contained 3 bases not matched to a gene. The CDR3 spans 15 residues. CDR3 in DNA: TGTGCCAGCAGCTTGTTTCTAGCGGGAGACAATGAGCAGTTCTTC. Amino acid sequence: CASSLFLAGDNEQFF.

The rearrangement links TRBV4-3 to TRBJ2-5; 9 bases align to TRBD1. The CDR3 loop spans 16 amino acids. J was trimmed by 5 bases and V by 3 bases; bases with no gene match: 10. CDR1 and CDR2 (germline): LGHNA, YSLEER. The CDR3 coding sequence is TGCGCCAGCAGCCAGTCTCCACAGGGGGCTCTTGAGACCCAGTACTTC. Translated: CASSQSPQGALETQYF.

This chain uses TRBV4-1 with TRBJ2-3; D perhaps matches TRBD2 (6 bases). Germline V gene lookup returns CDR1 MGHRA and CDR2 YSYEKL. V lost 4 bases and J 8 bases, leaving 22 bases between the germline ends. CDR3 size: 16 residues. This chain's CDR3 is CASSPGGGRGAGTQYF. The DNA for the CDR3 is TGCGCCAGCAGCCCCGGGGGAGGACGTGGGGCAGGTACGCAGTATTTT.

J is TRBJ2-7 and V is TRBV6-5, with unresolved D. V was pared by 2 bases and J by 5 bases, with 10 bases between. Per germline, CDR1 MNHEY and CDR2 SVGAGI. The CDR3 is 13 amino acids. The CDR3 DNA reads as TGTGCCAGCAGTTACAGAGAGACGCACGAGCAGTACTTC. It is translated as CASSYRETHEQYF.

The chain couples TRBV19 to TRBJ2-4; 9 nucleotides match TRBD1. The CDR3 totals 14 residues. V was clipped by 1 base and J by 7 bases; unmatched bases: 2. Germline CDR1 is LNHDA and CDR2 is SQIVND (reference sequence). In DNA form, the CDR3 reads TGTGCCAGTAGTATAGCACAGGGGGCGAACATTCAGTACTTC. It yields the protein CASSIAQGANIQYF.

The chain links TRBV6-1 to TRBJ1-1; 7 bases align to TRBD1. With 3 bases clipped from V and 6 bases from J, the junction kept 16 bases outside the gene matches. CDR3 length: 17 residues. Looked up from germline, CDR1 is MNHNS and CDR2 is SASEGT. The CDR3 is CASSDVPVTGLFAEAFF. CDR3 bases: TGTGCCAGCAGTGATGTCCCGGTGACAGGGCTTTTTGCTGAAGCTTTCTTT.

Of note for this clone: This specimen includes other DNA sequences encoding the same CDR3. The rearrangement links TRBV5-4 to TRBJ2-7; perhaps TRBD2 as D (6 bases). The CDR3 is 14 residues long. V lost 2 bases to trimming and J lost 3 bases, with 12 bases between them. Germline CDR1 is SGHNT and CDR2 is YYREEE (reference sequence). The CDR3 sequence is CASSFRGGGYEQYF. CDR3 nucleotide sequence: TGTGCCAGCAGCTTTCGGGGAGGCGGCTACGAGCAGTACTTC. Together with reference TRBV5-4 and TRBJ2-7, the CDR3 gives the full variable domain: ETGVTQSPTHLIKTRGQQVTLRCSSQSGHNTVSWYQQALGQGPQFIFQYYREEENGRGNFPPRFSGLQFPNYSSELNVNALELDDSALYLCASSFRGGGYEQYFGPGTRLTVT.

The CDR3 nucleotides are TGCGCCAGCAGCTTTAGCGGCACAGATACGCAGTATTTT. Translation: CASSFSGTDTQYF. This chain links TRBV5-1 with TRBJ2-3; possibly TRBD2 for D (5 bases). Germline CDR1 and CDR2: SGHRS and YFSETQ. With 2 bases removed from V and 1 base from J, the gap between germline ends came to 5 bases. The CDR3 is made up of 13 amino acids.

The V and J genes are TRBV6-5 and TRBJ2-7, with a tentative D call TRBD2 (6 bases). V gave up 7 bases and J gave up 4 bases, with 14 bases separating them. Germline V gives CDR1 MNHEY, CDR2 SVGAGI. This CDR3 is 13 amino acids long. CDR3 nucleotide sequence: TGTGCCAGCACTTCCGGGACTGATTACGAGCAGTACTTC. The encoded protein is CASTSGTDYEQYF.

V is TRBV27 and J is TRBJ2-1; the D is unclear. V was shortened by 3 bases and J by 10 bases, with 13 bases between the two germline ends. This CDR3 is 13 amino acids long. The germline CDR1 and CDR2 sequences are MNHEY and SMNVEV (reference sequence). CDR3 residues: CASSFSKGREQFF. The CDR3, as DNA: TGTGCCAGCAGTTTTTCTAAGGGCAGGGAGCAGTTCTTC.

The V call is TRBV19, the J call TRBJ1-6; D remains unclear. The CDR3 runs 13 residues. Germline lookup yields CDR1 LNHDA and CDR2 SQIVND (reference sequence). V shed 5 bases and J shed 8 bases, with 10 bases lying between them. The CDR3 loop reads CASSLGLDSPLHF. The CDR3 DNA reads TGTGCCAGTAGTCTCGGCCTAGATTCACCCCTCCACTTT.

Points on this clone: In the same sample, other DNA sequences code for this CDR3. CDR3 region: CASSYSLGGELFF. CDR3 DNA sequence: TGTGCCAGCAGTTACAGTCTGGGAGGGGAGCTGTTTTTT. V gene TRBV6-5 combines with J gene TRBJ2-2; D not resolved. Trimming took off 2 bases at V and 8 bases at J, with 9 bases between the two ends. The germline V gene encodes CDR1 MNHEY and CDR2 SVGAGI. The CDR3 consists of 13 residues.

CDR3 bases: TGCGCCAGCAGCTTGGGATGGGTGGGCGTGAACACTGAAGCTTTCTTT. Translation gives CASSLGWVGVNTEAFF. The chain employs TRBV5-1 and TRBJ1-1; D unclear. Trimming pared 0 bases from V and 0 bases from J, leaving 12 bases between. The CDR3 covers 16 residues. Germline V gene lookup returns CDR1 SGHRS and CDR2 YFSETQ.

This chain joins TRBV13 and TRBJ2-3; 16 bases fit TRBD2. The CDR3 totals 17 residues. V gave up 4 bases and J gave up 4 bases; unmatched junction bases: 5. CDR1 and CDR2 from the germline V gene are PRHDT and FYEKMQ (reference sequence). Written as DNA, the CDR3 is TGTGCCAGCAGCTCTGGGACTAGCGGGAGGGGCCCAGATACGCAGTATTTT. This gives the protein CASSSGTSGRGPDTQYF.

The chain carries TRBV15 and TRBJ2-5, with unresolved D. CDR3 size: 13 residues. The V end was cut by 2 bases, the J end by 4 bases, with 8 bases between. Looked up from germline, CDR1 is LNHNV and CDR2 is YYDKDF (reference sequence). CDR3 in DNA: TGTGCCACCAGCAGATCGATGGGAGAGACCCAGTACTTC. It yields the protein CATSRSMGETQYF.

The sample holds one count of this clone. The V call is TRBV11-1, the J call TRBJ2-3; D gene ambiguous. Germline lookup yields CDR1 SGHAT and CDR2 FQDESV (reference sequence). Trimming cost V 4 bases and J 6 bases, with 17 bases left between them. The CDR3 runs 15 residues. The CDR3 DNA reads TGTGCCAGCAGCTCTGGAAGGCCCCCGGTTGATACGCAGTATTTT. This codes for CASSSGRPPVDTQYF.

The gene calls are TRBV11-2 and TRBJ2-7; 10 positions agree with TRBD2. Germline lookup yields CDR1 SGHAT and CDR2 FQNNGV. J was trimmed by 4 bases and V by 5 bases; bases with no gene match: 11. The CDR3 extends over 16 amino acids. CDR3 DNA: TGTGCCAGCAGCCACGGGGGAGGACTAGCGGATTACGAGCAGTACTTC. Protein product: CASSHGGGLADYEQYF.

CDR3 nucleotides: TGTGCCAGCAGCCAACAAATGACAGGGGCCTTGAACACTGAAGCTTTCTTT. Its translation is CASSQQMTGALNTEAFF. The chain couples TRBV4-2 to TRBJ1-1, with 8 bases identical to TRBD1. The germline V gene has CDR1 LGHNA and CDR2 YNFKEQ. This CDR3 has 17 residues. The V segment lost 2 bases and the J segment 0 bases; nucleotides outside the gene matches: 8.

This chain uses TRBV4-2 with TRBJ2-7; a weak D match, TRBD2 (5 bases). The germline gives CDR1 LGHNA, CDR2 YNFKEQ. The CDR3 extends over 16 amino acids. V was clipped by 8 bases and J by 3 bases, with 23 bases between them. This CDR3 is CASRNTGSGFDYEQYF. The DNA for the CDR3 is TGTGCCAGCCGAAACACGGGCAGCGGATTTGACTACGAGCAGTACTTC.

The CDR3: CASSVWPETDGDEQFF. CDR3 bases: TGCGCCAGCAGCGTCTGGCCGGAAACTGACGGAGATGAGCAGTTCTTC. The chain couples TRBV4-1 to TRBJ2-1; D gene unclear. The CDR3 is 16 residues long. V was pared by 5 bases and J by 8 bases, with 22 bases between. Germline CDR1 is MGHRA and CDR2 is YSYEKL.